The source of this T cell receptor beta chain is a study of T cell responses to AZD1222 COVID-19 vaccine. The study, taken as a whole, reports: Two AZD1222 doses significantly raised spike-specific TCR breadth and depth over controls. Variant regions that are unmutated are reportedly the target of nearly half of spike-specific TCRs. The donor cohort was predominantly white British with a female majority, and clonal diversity may have been underestimated. Baseline serostatus was positive in only a handful of AZD1222 recipients.

CDR3 length equals 13 residues. V was clipped by 6 bases and J by 7 bases, with 10 bases between them. This table comes from immunoSEQ multiplex PCR, and its TCRdb copy is limited to in-frame clones, with some not included. Among roughly 130,000 clones listed, just under 95% were seen once. About this clone: As yet, its antigen is unknown.

Material: peripheral blood, obtained 28 days after the second AZD1222 dose. This rearrangement joins TRBV12-3 or TRBV12-4 to TRBJ1-6; possibly TRBD1 for D (6 bases). The receptor was isolated from an adult who received the AZD1222 COVID-19 vaccine. The CDR3 DNA follows: TGTGCCAGCAGCTTGGGGGCGAATTCACCCCTCCACTTT. Its protein product is CASSLGANSPLHF.